This note documents a single T cell receptor beta chain sequence. This clonotype was seen a handful of times. What this receptor recognizes is not known. Per-nucleotide qualities are absent, and no much larger clonotype sits a single base away. The data stem from a study of blood T cells in healthy people across ages (dated by TCRdb to between 2014 and 2017). Some background on the complete study: In model experiments, template switching captured roughly one uniquely barcoded TCR beta cDNA molecule for every two T cells. Two additional independent replicas of 1 million unique cDNA reads from the same blood draw were analyzed for two donors (one aged 18 to 29 and one aged 80 or older). Donors of different ages were randomly distributed across sequencing lanes to avoid experimental bias. To track age-related changes in TCR beta repertoire diversity, the study relied on deep sequencing normalized with unique cDNA molecular identifiers. The donors were divided into four age groups: young (average around 17 years), middle-aged (approximately 42), aged (about 56) and long-lived (around 87). What the authors observed across the whole study: As age increased, observed TCR beta diversity per million T cells dropped in a roughly linear way, and a significant reduction was already evident by age roughly 40. Total diversity estimates from one million sequenced T cells were considered lower bounds and underestimates. Because profiling used bulk unsorted PBMCs, naive and antigen-experienced compartments could not be compared conclusively. Donor CMV infection status was unknown, potentially confounding age-related changes in expanded clonotypes. Compared with the aged group, more naive CD4+ T cells, fewer expanded clones and increased TCR diversity were shown by the long-lived group, suggesting age selection. The percentage of naive T cells measured by flow cytometry correlated strongly with observed TCR beta diversity.

Library method: 5' RACE. Sequencing relied on an Illumina HiSeq 2500. A second roughly 7 to 12 cycle PCR used a sample-barcoded 5' primer and a J-beta primer mix. A template-switch 5' adaptor carrying 12 random nucleotides introduced a unique molecular identifier onto each TCR beta cDNA molecule. Each sample yielded at least 2.5 million CDR3-containing paired-end reads. First-strand cDNA was synthesized from all RNA with the Mint cDNA synthesis kit, primed by a TRBC-specific oligonucleotide. After uracil-DNA glycosylase treatment, a first 18-cycle PCR used universal primers M1SS and BC2_uni_R on all cDNA. The original methods were these. For normalization, 1 million high-quality reads, each with a distinct molecular identifier, were randomly selected from each sample. Instead of being binned into consensus sequences, reads with shared molecular identifiers were discarded. CDR3 identification, clonotype clustering and error correction used MiTCR with a Q25 quality threshold and the strictest error-elimination algorithm. Lower-bound total TCR beta diversity was estimated with a nonparametric unseen species model using Euler transformation. Using fastp trimming at Q25 and MiXCR clonotype assembly, TCRdb reanalyzed the public sequencing data and kept in-frame beta chains. Each entry is one CDR3 protein sequence, shown with its most common DNA and genes. These V and J calls rely on TCRdb rather than the paper's analysis. The sample records about 1.8 million distinct CDR3 sequences, approximately 50% of which are singletons. The ten biggest clones cover approximately 2.1% of the sample.

Systemically healthy Caucasian individuals from Russia, over 30 in total and aged about 6 to 100 years, were included as donors. Ten milliliters of peripheral blood were drawn from each donor into EDTA-treated Vacutainer tubes. Ficoll-Paque density-gradient centrifugation was used to isolate PBMCs, with at least 6.5 million per sample. Trizol reagent was used to extract total RNA from PBMCs, with at least 6 micrograms per sample. Naive CD45RAhigh/CD27high T cell percentages were measured by flow cytometry on a PBMC aliquot from every donor. This clonotype was sampled from a woman aged 40 to 50 in good health. Sequenced: blood.

The CDR3 corresponds to CAISGTSGGYNEQFF. The nucleotides are TGTGCCATCAGTGGGACTAGCGGGGGGTACAATGAGCAGTTCTTC. The chain is made from TRBV10-3 and TRBJ2-1, with TRBD2 identical over 14 junction bases. The germline V gene gives CDR1 as ENHRY and CDR2 as SYGVKD. The cysteine opens and the phenylalanine closes a CDR3 of 15 amino acids. The entry retains the CDR3 DNA only, 45 bases that are in frame from base 1. Germline trimming amounts to 4 bases on V and 4 bases on J, with 0 as the count of junction bases outside the gene matches.